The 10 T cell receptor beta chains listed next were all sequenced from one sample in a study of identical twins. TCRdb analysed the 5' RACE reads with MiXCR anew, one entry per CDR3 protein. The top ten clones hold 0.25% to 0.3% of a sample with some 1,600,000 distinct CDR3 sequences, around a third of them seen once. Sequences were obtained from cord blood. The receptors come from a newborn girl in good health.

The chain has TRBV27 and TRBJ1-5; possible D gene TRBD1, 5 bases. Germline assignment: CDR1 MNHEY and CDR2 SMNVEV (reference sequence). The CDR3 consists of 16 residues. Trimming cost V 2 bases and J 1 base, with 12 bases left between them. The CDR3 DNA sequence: TGTGCCAGCAGTTTAGGGGGGAGCTTGAGCAATCAGCCCCAGCATTTT. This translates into CASSLGGSLSNQPQHF.

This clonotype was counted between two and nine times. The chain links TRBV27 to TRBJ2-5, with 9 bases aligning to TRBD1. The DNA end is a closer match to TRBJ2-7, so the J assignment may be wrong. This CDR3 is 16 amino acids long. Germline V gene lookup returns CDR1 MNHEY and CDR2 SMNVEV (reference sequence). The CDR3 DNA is TGTGCCAGCAGTTCACGACAGGGGGAGAATAGCTACGAGCAGTACTTC. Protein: CASSSRQGENSYEQYF.

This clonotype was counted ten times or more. The CDR3 coding sequence is TGTGCCAGCAGCCCGTACAGGAACACTGAAGCTTTCTTT. Amino acid sequence: CASSPYRNTEAFF. The chain has TRBV6-5 and TRBJ1-1; D remains unclear. CDR1 is MNHEY, CDR2 SVGAGI, per germline. The CDR3 has 13 amino acids. The germline V and J ends were trimmed by 6 bases and 1 base, with 9 bases remaining between them.

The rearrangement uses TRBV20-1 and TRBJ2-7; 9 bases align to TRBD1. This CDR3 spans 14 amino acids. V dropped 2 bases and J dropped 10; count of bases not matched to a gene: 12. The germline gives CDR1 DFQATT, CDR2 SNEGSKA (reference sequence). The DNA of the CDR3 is TGCAGTGCTAGACCCTCGACAGGGGGAGACACCCAGTACTTC. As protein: CSARPSTGGDTQYF.

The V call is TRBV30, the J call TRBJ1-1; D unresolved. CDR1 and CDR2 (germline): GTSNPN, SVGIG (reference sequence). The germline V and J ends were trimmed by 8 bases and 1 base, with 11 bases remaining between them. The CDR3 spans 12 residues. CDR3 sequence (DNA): TGTGCCCGGAAGAAGGGGAACACTGAAGCTTTCTTT. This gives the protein CARKKGNTEAFF.

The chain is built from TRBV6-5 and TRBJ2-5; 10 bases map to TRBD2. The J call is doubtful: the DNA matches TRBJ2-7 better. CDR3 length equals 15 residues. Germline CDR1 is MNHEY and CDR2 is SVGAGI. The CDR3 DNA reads TGTGCCAGCAGTTACTCCGGACTAGCGGACTACGAGCAGTACTTC. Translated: CASSYSGLADYEQYF.

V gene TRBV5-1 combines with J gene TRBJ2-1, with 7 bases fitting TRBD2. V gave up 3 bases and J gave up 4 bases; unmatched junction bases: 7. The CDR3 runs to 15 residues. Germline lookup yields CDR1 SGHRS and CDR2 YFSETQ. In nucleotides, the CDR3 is TGCGCCAGCAGCTCCGGAGCTAGCGGATACAATGAGCAGTTCTTC. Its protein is CASSSGASGYNEQFF.

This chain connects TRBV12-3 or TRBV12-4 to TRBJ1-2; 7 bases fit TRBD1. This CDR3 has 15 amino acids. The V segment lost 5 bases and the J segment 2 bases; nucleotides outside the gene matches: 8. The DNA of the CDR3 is TGTGCCAGCAGTGTCCCGTCGACAGGGAACTATGGCTACACCTTC. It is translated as CASSVPSTGNYGYTF.

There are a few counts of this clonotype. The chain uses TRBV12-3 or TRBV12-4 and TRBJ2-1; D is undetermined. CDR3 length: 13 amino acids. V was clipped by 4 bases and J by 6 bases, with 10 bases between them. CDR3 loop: CASSSGPLNEQFF. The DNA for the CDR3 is TGTGCCAGCAGTTCTGGCCCGCTCAATGAGCAGTTCTTC.

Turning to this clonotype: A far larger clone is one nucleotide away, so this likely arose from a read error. As DNA, the CDR3 is TGCGCCAGCAGCTCCCAGGTCACAGATACGCAGTATTTT. Translation gives CASSSQVTDTQYF. This sequence joins TRBV5-1 and TRBJ2-3; D gene unclear. CDR3 length: 13 residues. Germline V gene sequence: CDR1 SGHRS, CDR2 YFSETQ. Trimming took off 3 bases at V and 2 bases at J, with 7 bases between the two ends.